The present T cell receptor (beta chain) was sequenced within a study of tissue T cells after allogeneic stem cell transplantation. Study observations and caveats: Few T cell clones were shared across patients, but motif clusters showed tissue-specific shared signatures. Blood and spleen captured only part of the tissue TCR repertoire. Some tissue clones might be persisting host cells; their alloreactivity or antigen specificity was not determined. Anatomically similar tissues had similar TCR repertoires within each patient.

Assay: immunoSEQ multiplex PCR; the TCRdb copy retains only in-frame clones and omits some. Among approximately 47,000 clones listed, over 65% were seen once. About this clone itself: Its antigen remains unidentified. Gene labels here are mouse ones. With the read ending 1 residue before the CDR3 end, the germline J gene is used to fill in that end.

The CDR3 is 15 residues long. Germline CDR1 reads LGHNA; CDR2 reads YSYQKL. V lost 0 bases and J 2 bases, leaving 9 bases between the germline ends. This chain uses TRBV2 with TRBJ2-3, with unresolved D. The sequencing sample was made of sorted cells pooled from one or two spleens. This clonotype originated in a pool of C57BL/6 mice in good health. The DNA read from the CDR3 is TGTGCCAGCAGCCAAGATCCCTGGATTGCAGAAACGCTGTAT. It specifies CASSQDPWIAETLY. In full, the CDR3 is CASSQDPWIAETLYF.